This entry lists 18 T cell receptor beta chains sequenced from one sample in a study of cytomegalovirus exposure and HLA in healthy donors. The repertoire was sequenced with immunoSEQ multiplex PCR; TCRdb's copy has only in-frame clones and lacks some. The repertoire consists of about 200,000 clones, with roughly 82% occurring once and the leading ten covering over 10%. Sequencing was done on a sample of PBMCs. All receptors come from a woman younger than 45 in good health and CMV-seropositive.

The chain employs TRBV7-8 and TRBJ2-3, with TRBD2 as a possible D gene (7 bases). Germline V gives CDR1 SGHVS, CDR2 FQNEAQ. The ends were cut back, 1 base at V and 6 bases at J, with 14 bases in the middle. The CDR3 runs to 15 residues. CDR3 sequence: CASSLEAGQGDTQYF. CDR3 nucleotides: TGTGCCAGCAGCTTAGAAGCGGGACAAGGGGATACGCAGTATTTT.

V and J are TRBV11-3 and TRBJ1-1; D is unclear. The CDR3 totals 15 residues. Germline loops: CDR1 SGHNT, CDR2 YENEEA. Trimming removed 1 base at V and 2 bases at J, with 11 bases between. CDR3 protein: CASSLGSGVNTEAFF. The CDR3 DNA is TGTGCCAGCAGCTTAGGGTCCGGGGTCAACACTGAAGCTTTCTTT.

Details on this clone: At one end, the junction sequence differs from germline, possibly due to a read error. The V and J genes are TRBV7-7 and TRBJ2-2; 8 bases are shared with TRBD1. Germline values: CDR1 SSHAT, CDR2 FNYEAQ (reference sequence). The CDR3 spans 14 residues. The CDR3 DNA sequence: TGTGCTAGCAGCTCGGACAGGGCGACCGGGGAGCTGTTTTTT. Protein sequence: CASSSDRATGELFF.

J is TRBJ1-2 and V is TRBV6-1; 9 nucleotides align to TRBD1. Germline CDR1 reads MNHNS; CDR2 reads SASEGT. The CDR3 length is 14 residues. Trimming cost V 6 bases and J 4 bases; bases outside gene matches: 6. The CDR3 nucleotides are TGTGCCAGCAGAGGGACAGGGCTCGGCTATGGCTACACCTTC. This sequence encodes CASRGTGLGYGYTF.

Written as DNA, the CDR3 is TGTGCCAGCAGCCCCGGGACAGGGGGATCCTACGAGCAGTACTTC. Amino acid sequence: CASSPGTGGSYEQYF. The chain links TRBV6-6 to TRBJ2-7; TRBD1 matches at 11 bases. CDR3 length equals 15 residues. V lost 6 bases, J lost 1 base, and 5 bases stayed unmatched. Germline CDR1 reads MNHNY; CDR2 reads SVGAGI (reference sequence).

This clone was recorded only once. This chain uses TRBV5-1 with TRBJ2-3; D unclear. V lost 2 bases and J 1 base, leaving 8 bases between the germline ends. Per the germline V gene, CDR1 is SGHRS and CDR2 is YFSETQ. The CDR3 length is 14 residues. Written as DNA, the CDR3 is TGCGCCAGCAGCTTTTTAACGGGCACAGATACGCAGTATTTT. This encodes CASSFLTGTDTQYF.

J is TRBJ2-1 and V is TRBV5-4, with TRBD2 matching over 10 bases. The CDR3 loop spans 16 amino acids. Germline CDR1 and CDR2: SGHNT and YYREEE (reference sequence). V was pared by 0 bases and J by 5 bases, with 5 bases of the junction left unmatched. The CDR3 is CASSLGGTSENNEQFF. The CDR3 DNA reads as TGTGCCAGCAGCTTGGGGGGGACTAGCGAAAACAATGAGCAGTTCTTC.

The gene calls are TRBV28 and TRBJ1-2, with 9 bases matching TRBD1. CDR3 length: 14 amino acids. V shed 5 bases and J 7 bases; nucleotides not matched to a gene: 8. From germline, CDR1 is MDHEN and CDR2 SYDVKM. The DNA for the CDR3 is TGTGCCAGCAGTCCGTACCGGACAGGGGCTGGCTACACCTTC. Residues: CASSPYRTGAGYTF.

The chain joins TRBV28 to TRBJ1-1; a possible D gene is TRBD1 (5 bases). The CDR3 totals 11 residues. The germline V gene encodes CDR1 MDHEN and CDR2 SYDVKM. Between the trimmed V and J ends, which lost 5 bases and 10 bases, there was a span of 11 bases. The CDR3 DNA reads as TGTGCCAGCAGTGAACAGGCTAGAGCTTTCTTT. Its translation: CASSEQARAFF.

The chain combines TRBV6-6 with TRBJ2-2; D is perhaps TRBD1 (6 bases). This CDR3 is 12 amino acids long. Germline CDR1 MNHNY, CDR2 SVGAGI (reference sequence). Trimming left V 8 bases short and J 6 bases short, with 10 bases between. CDR3 nucleotide sequence: TGTGCCAGCGGCCAGGGGTCCGGGGAGCTGTTTTTT. This codes for CASGQGSGELFF.

A single count supports this clone. The chain couples TRBV5-4 to TRBJ1-2, with 8 bases lining up with TRBD1. V was pared by 4 bases and J by 3 bases, with 5 bases of the junction left unmatched. Germline V gene data show CDR1 as SGHNT and CDR2 as YYREEE (reference sequence). This CDR3 contains 14 residues. The CDR3 reads CASSEGQAHYGYTF. Here the CDR3 DNA reads TGTGCCAGCAGCGAGGGACAGGCCCACTATGGCTACACCTTC.

In this sample, this clone turned up once. The chain recombines TRBV5-8 with TRBJ2-7, with D tentatively TRBD2 (5 bases). The CDR3 runs 14 residues. Trimming removed 6 bases from V and 6 bases from J, with 19 bases in between. Germline V gene sequence: CDR1 SGHTS, CDR2 YDEGEE. CDR3 loop: CASNEWASSREQYF. The CDR3 DNA follows: TGTGCCAGCAACGAATGGGCTAGCTCTCGCGAGCAGTACTTC.

This clone was recorded a few times. This chain joins TRBV11-3 and TRBJ2-7; perhaps TRBD2 as D (5 bases). Trimming stripped 5 bases from V and 0 bases from J, with 11 bases between. Germline V gene lookup returns CDR1 SGHNT and CDR2 YENEEA. This CDR3 contains 14 residues. CDR3: CASSPRGDSYEQYF. The DNA of the CDR3 is TGTGCCAGCAGCCCCCGGGGTGACTCCTACGAGCAGTACTTC.

The rearrangement joins TRBV2 to TRBJ2-7, with 7 bases that match TRBD2. The CDR3 spans 15 residues. Unmatched junction bases numbered 15, after V lost 7 bases and J lost 6 bases. CDR1 and CDR2 from the germline V gene are SNHLY and FYNNEI. The CDR3, as DNA: TGTGCCAGCACTCCACTAGCGACCCGCTGGGGCGAGCAGTACTTC. Translation gives CASTPLATRWGEQYF.

V is TRBV19 and J is TRBJ2-7, with TRBD1 matching 9 bases. This CDR3 is 15 amino acids long. The V and J ends lost 7 bases and 3 bases, in that order; junction bases with no gene match: 10. Germline V gives CDR1 LNHDA, CDR2 SQIVND (reference sequence). The CDR3 region has the DNA TGTGCCAGTACCCCGGGACAGGGAATCTTCTACGAGCAGTACTTC. Its translation: CASTPGQGIFYEQYF.

Details on this clone: An end of the junction does not agree with germline; a read error may underlie this. The gene calls are TRBV30 and TRBJ1-5, with D possibly TRBD1 on 6 matching bases. Germline-derived CDR1 and CDR2 are GTSNPN and SVGIG (reference sequence). The CDR3 is 14 amino acids. This CDR3 is CARSVDRSELPQHF. CDR3 DNA sequence: TGTGCCCGGAGTGTAGACAGGAGCGAGTTGCCCCAGCATTTT.

Written as DNA, the CDR3 is TGTGCCAGCAGTGAACAGGCCCACACAGATACGCAGTATTTT. This gives the protein CASSEQAHTDTQYF. The genes are TRBV6-1 and TRBJ2-3; D gene unclear. This CDR3 is 14 amino acids long. With 2 bases removed from V and 2 bases from J, the gap between germline ends came to 8 bases. Germline assignment: CDR1 MNHNS and CDR2 SASEGT.

J is TRBJ2-7 and V is TRBV27, with D possibly being TRBD1 (6 bases). The CDR3 has 16 residues. Germline V gives CDR1 MNHEY, CDR2 SMNVEV (reference sequence). The germline V and J ends were trimmed by 3 bases and 4 bases, with 19 bases remaining between them. The CDR3 bases are TGTGCCAGCAGTTTGGTCATCGGCCGACAGGCGTACGAGCAGTACTTC. It yields the protein CASSLVIGRQAYEQYF.